The sequence of this TCR beta chain was determined in a study of kidney transplant recipient with SARS-CoV-2 infection. This clonotype has just a few counts. From the reads, TCRdb called clonotypes with MiXCR, one entry per CDR3 protein. The table includes 200,000 to 300,000 distinct CDR3 sequences, more than 25% detected once. V shed 5 bases and J 8 bases; nucleotides not matched to a gene: 8. In germline, CDR1 is SGHNT, CDR2 YENEEA. This CDR3 is built from 14 residues. This material consisted of a blood sample, taken at baseline and on approximately day 120 from a kidney transplant recipient. This clonotype was sampled from a male patient between 25 and 40 years old who had COVID-19 and was a kidney transplant recipient. Some T cells may be supplied by the graft donor. J is TRBJ2-1 and V is TRBV11-3, with 8 nucleotides matching TRBD1. CDR3 sequence reads: CASSLRDRRDEQFF. The DNA for the CDR3 is TGTGCCAGCAGCCTCCGGGACAGGAGGGATGAGCAGTTCTTC.